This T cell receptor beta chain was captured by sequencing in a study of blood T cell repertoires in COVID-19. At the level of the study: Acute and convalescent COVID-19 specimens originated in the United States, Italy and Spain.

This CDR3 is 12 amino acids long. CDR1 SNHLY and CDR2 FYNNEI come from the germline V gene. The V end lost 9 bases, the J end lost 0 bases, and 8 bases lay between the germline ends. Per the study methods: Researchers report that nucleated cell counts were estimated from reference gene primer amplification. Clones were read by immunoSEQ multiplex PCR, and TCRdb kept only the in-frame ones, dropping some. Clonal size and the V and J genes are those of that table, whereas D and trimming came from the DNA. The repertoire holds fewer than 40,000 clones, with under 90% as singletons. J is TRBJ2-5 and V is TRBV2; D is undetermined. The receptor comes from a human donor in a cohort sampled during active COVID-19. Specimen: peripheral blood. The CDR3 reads CASDEYQETQYF. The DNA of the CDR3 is TGTGCCAGTGATGAGTACCAAGAGACCCAGTACTTC. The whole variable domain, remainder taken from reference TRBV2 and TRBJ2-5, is EPEVTQTPSHQVTQMGQEVILRCVPISNHLYFYWYRQILGQKVEFLVSFYNNEISEKSEIFDDQFSVERPDGSNFTLKIRSTKLEDSAMYFCASDEYQETQYFGPGTRLLVL.